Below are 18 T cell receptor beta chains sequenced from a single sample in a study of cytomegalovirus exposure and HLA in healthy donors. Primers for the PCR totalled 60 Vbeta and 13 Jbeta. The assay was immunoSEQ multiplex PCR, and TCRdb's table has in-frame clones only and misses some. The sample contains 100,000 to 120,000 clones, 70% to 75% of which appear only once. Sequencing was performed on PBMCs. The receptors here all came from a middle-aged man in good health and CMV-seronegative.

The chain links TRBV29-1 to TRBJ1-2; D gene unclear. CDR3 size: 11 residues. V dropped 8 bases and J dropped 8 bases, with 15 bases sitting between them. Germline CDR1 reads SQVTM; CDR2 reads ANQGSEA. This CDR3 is CSIGQMRGYTF. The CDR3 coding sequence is TGCAGCATCGGTCAGATGAGGGGCTACACCTTC.

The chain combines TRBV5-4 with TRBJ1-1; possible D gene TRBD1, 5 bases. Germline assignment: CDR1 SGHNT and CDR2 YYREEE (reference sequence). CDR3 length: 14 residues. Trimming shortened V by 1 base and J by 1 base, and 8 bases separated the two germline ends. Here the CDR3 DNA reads TGTGCCAGCAGCTTGACGGGGGGGAACACTGAAGCTTTCTTT. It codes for CASSLTGGNTEAFF.

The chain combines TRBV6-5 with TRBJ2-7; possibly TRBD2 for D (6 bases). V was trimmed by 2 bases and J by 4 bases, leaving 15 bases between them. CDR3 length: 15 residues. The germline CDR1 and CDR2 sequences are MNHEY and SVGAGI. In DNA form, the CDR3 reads TGTGCCAGCAGTTACGTTGGCTACGGGGGATACGAGCAGTACTTC. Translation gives CASSYVGYGGYEQYF.

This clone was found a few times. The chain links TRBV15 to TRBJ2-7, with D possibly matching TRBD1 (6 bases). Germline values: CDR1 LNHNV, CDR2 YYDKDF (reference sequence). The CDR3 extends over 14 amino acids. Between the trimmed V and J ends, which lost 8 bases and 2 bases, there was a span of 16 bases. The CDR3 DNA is TGTGCCACCTTCAACCGGGACACCCCCTACGAGCAGTACTTC. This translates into CATFNRDTPYEQYF.

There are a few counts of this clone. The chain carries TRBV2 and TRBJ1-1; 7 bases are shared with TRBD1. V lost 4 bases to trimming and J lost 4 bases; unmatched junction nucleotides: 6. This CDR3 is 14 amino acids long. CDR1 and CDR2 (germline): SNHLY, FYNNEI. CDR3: CASSVTTGFTEAFF. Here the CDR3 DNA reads TGTGCCAGCAGTGTAACGACAGGGTTCACTGAAGCTTTCTTT.

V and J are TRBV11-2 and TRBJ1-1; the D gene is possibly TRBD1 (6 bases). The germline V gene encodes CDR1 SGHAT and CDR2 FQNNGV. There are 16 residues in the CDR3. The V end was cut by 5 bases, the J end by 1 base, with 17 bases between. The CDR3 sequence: CASSPWNTQGNTEAFF. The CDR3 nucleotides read TGTGCCAGCAGCCCGTGGAACACACAGGGGAACACTGAAGCTTTCTTT.

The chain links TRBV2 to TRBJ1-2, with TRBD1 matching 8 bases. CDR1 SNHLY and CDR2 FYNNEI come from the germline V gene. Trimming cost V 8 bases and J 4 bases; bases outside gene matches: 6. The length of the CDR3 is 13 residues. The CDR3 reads CASYTDRGYGYTF. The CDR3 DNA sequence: TGTGCCAGCTACACCGACAGGGGCTATGGCTACACCTTC.

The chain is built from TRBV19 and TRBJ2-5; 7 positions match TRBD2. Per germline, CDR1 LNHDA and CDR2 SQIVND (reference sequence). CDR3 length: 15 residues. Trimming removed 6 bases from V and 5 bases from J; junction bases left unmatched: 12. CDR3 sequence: CASSTSSGVGETQYF. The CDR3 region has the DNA TGTGCCAGTAGCACATCTAGCGGAGTGGGGGAGACCCAGTACTTC.

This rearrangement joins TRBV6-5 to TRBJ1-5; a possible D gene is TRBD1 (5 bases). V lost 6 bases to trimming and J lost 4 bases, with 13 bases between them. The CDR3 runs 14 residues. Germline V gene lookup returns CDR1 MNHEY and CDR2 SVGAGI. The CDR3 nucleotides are TGTGCCAGCAGCCCCAACCGGGGGAATCAGCCCCAGCATTTT. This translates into CASSPNRGNQPQHF.

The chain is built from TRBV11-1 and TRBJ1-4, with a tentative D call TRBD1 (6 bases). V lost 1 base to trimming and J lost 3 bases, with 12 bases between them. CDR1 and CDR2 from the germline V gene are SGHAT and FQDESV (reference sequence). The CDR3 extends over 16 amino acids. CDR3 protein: CASSLGVRTANEKLFF. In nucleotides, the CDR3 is TGTGCCAGCAGCTTAGGAGTTCGGACAGCTAATGAAAAACTGTTTTTT.

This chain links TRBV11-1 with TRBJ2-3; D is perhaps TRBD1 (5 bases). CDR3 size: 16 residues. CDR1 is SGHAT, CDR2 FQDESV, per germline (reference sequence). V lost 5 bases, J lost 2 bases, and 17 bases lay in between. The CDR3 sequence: CASSTRTLSTTDTQYF. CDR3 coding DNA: TGTGCCAGCAGCACTCGGACACTTTCCACCACAGATACGCAGTATTTT.

Here the CDR3 reads CAWAETNTGELFF. CDR3 DNA sequence: TGTGCCTGGGCCGAGACGAACACCGGGGAGCTGTTTTTT. The chain uses TRBV30 and TRBJ2-2, with D hard to call. The ends were cut back, 5 bases at V and 0 bases at J, with 7 bases in the middle. Germline CDR1 and CDR2: GTSNPN and SVGIG (reference sequence). There are 13 residues in the CDR3.

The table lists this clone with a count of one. CDR3 region: CASSLTSGQETQYF. The CDR3 DNA sequence: TGTGCCAGCAGCCTGACTAGCGGGCAAGAGACCCAGTACTTC. The chain joins TRBV7-7 to TRBJ2-5; 10 nucleotides agree with TRBD2. The CDR3 covers 14 residues. The germline CDR1 and CDR2 sequences are SSHAT and FNYEAQ (reference sequence). V lost 5 bases to trimming and J lost 2 bases; unmatched junction nucleotides: 2.

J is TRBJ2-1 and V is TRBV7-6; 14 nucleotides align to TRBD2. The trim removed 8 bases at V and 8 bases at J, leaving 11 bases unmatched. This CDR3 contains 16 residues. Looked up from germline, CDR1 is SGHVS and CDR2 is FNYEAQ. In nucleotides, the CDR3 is TGTGCCAGCGGCAGGGGACTAGCGGGGGTTTGGGATGAGCAGTTCTTC. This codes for CASGRGLAGVWDEQFF.

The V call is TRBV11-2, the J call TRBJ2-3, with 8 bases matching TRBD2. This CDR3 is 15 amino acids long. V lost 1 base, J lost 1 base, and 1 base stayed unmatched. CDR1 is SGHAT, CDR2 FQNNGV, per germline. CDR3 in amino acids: CASSLVGGGTDTQYF. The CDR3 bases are TGTGCCAGCAGCTTAGTCGGGGGGGGCACAGATACGCAGTATTTT. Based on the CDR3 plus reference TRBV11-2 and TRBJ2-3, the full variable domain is EAGVAQSPRYKIIEKRQSVAFWCNPISGHATLYWYQQILGQGPKLLIQFQNNGVVDDSQLPKDRFSAERLKGVDSTLKIQPAKLEDSAVYLCASSLVGGGTDTQYFGPGTRLTVL.

The CDR3 here is CASSGDRNQPQHF. The CDR3 region has the DNA TGTGCCAGCAGTGGAGACAGGAATCAGCCCCAGCATTTT. J is TRBJ1-5 and V is TRBV6-1, with a weak D call TRBD1 (6 bases). Trimming shortened V by 4 bases and J by 4 bases, and 8 bases separated the two germline ends. The CDR3 covers 13 residues. Germline V gives CDR1 MNHNS, CDR2 SASEGT.

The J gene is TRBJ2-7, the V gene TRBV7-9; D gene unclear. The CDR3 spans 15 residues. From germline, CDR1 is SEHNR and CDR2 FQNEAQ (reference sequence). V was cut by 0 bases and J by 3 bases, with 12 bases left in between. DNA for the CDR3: TGTGCCAGCAGCTTAGCGCAAGTACAGTTCTACGAGCAGTACTTC. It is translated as CASSLAQVQFYEQYF.

CDR3 nucleotide sequence: TGTGCCAGTAGTGGAACCTCTAGCGGGAGGGCTACAATAGCCCAGTTCTTC. Translating gives CASSGTSSGRATIAQFF. The chain combines TRBV19 with TRBJ2-1; 12 bases align to TRBD2. CDR1 is LNHDA, CDR2 SQIVND, per germline (reference sequence). The CDR3 is 17 amino acids. Trimming removed 5 bases from V and 13 bases from J; junction bases left unmatched: 18.